The subject of this entry is one T cell receptor (beta chain). The sample originates from a study of control samples from healthy donors and cancer patients. V was trimmed by 3 bases and J by 1 base, leaving 9 bases between them. The CDR3 spans 15 residues. Germline CDR1 reads LGHDT; CDR2 reads YNNKEL (reference sequence). The protocol was immunoSEQ multiplex PCR, while the TCRdb copy is restricted to in-frame clones and leaves out a portion. The table shows roughly 220,000 clones, with roughly 94% occurring only once. The V and J genes are TRBV3-1 (or the pseudogene TRBV3-2) and TRBJ2-2; a possible D gene is TRBD1 (6 bases). Sequencing was carried out using blood. The TCR sequence derives from a man between 45 and 60 years old in good health. In DNA form, the CDR3 reads TGTGCCAGCAGCCATAGGGGGTGGAACACCGGGGAGCTGTTTTTT. It translates to CASSHRGWNTGELFF.